Listed here is a single TCR beta chain. The germline gives CDR1 SNHLY, CDR2 FYNNEI. The CDR3 has 12 amino acids. V was cut by 6 bases and J by 3 bases, with 8 bases left in between. The record originates from a study of cytomegalovirus exposure and HLA in healthy donors. Vbeta (60) and Jbeta (13) primers were used in the PCR. Data came from immunoSEQ multiplex PCR; TCRdb stores just in-frame clones and leaves some out. This table holds 40,000 or so clones, around 72% found once. This TCR was sampled from a woman in her thirties in good health and CMV-seronegative. The sample taken for sequencing was PBMCs. V is TRBV2 and J is TRBJ1-2; D not resolved. The CDR3 here is CASSVVHYGYTF. The CDR3 nucleotides read TGTGCCAGCAGCGTAGTCCACTATGGCTACACCTTC.